This T cell receptor beta chain was profiled in a study of T-cell reconstitution after alpha-beta-depleted transplantation in children. Trimming removed 0 bases at V and 0 bases at J, with 6 bases between. This CDR3 is 16 amino acids long. Germline values: CDR1 SEHNR, CDR2 FQNEAQ (reference sequence). Preparing the TCRbeta library involved the use of unique molecular identifiers. TCRdb used MiXCR to reprocess the PCR reads, holding one entry per CDR3 protein. The sample yields approximately 100,000 distinct CDR3 sequences, 9.5% to 15% seen once. This clonotype was detected ten times or more. Here the sequenced sample was PBMCs from the stem cell graft donor, taken from the stem cell graft. The chain has TRBV7-9 and TRBJ2-6; tentatively, D is TRBD2 (6 bases). This TCR came from a human donor who donated a stem cell graft to a child with inherited bone marrow failure. The chain's CDR3 is CASSLAGGSGANVLTF. In DNA form, the CDR3 reads TGTGCCAGCAGCTTAGCGGGGGGCTCTGGGGCCAACGTCCTGACTTTC.